This paragraph covers one T cell receptor beta chain sequence. Authors' analysis steps: Using reference gene primer amplification, nucleated cell counts were estimated. Repertoires were generated with immunoSEQ multiplex PCR, while TCRdb's copy carries only in-frame clones and drops some. The V and J calls and clone size are taken from that table; D and trimming were inferred from the DNA. The table lists roughly 110,000 clones, approximately 89% of them singletons. Germline trimming cut 7 bases from V and 5 bases from J; bases unmatched to any gene: 16. CDR1 SNHLY and CDR2 FYNNEI come from the germline V gene. The CDR3 consists of 17 residues. The record originates from a study of blood T cell repertoires in COVID-19. Looking at the study overall: Samples taken during acute and convalescent COVID-19 were collected in the United States, Italy and Spain. PBMCs, B-cell-depleted T cells, or T cells provided the cDNA or gDNA that made up the material.

The sequence came from a man aged 40-55 years with acute or convalescent COVID-19. Sequencing was performed on peripheral blood. This chain joins TRBV2 and TRBJ2-1; TRBD1 matches at 8 bases. CDR3 in DNA: TGTGCCAGCAACCGCTTCTTCAGACAGGGGAAAGACAATGAGCAGTTCTTC. Protein: CASNRFFRQGKDNEQFF.